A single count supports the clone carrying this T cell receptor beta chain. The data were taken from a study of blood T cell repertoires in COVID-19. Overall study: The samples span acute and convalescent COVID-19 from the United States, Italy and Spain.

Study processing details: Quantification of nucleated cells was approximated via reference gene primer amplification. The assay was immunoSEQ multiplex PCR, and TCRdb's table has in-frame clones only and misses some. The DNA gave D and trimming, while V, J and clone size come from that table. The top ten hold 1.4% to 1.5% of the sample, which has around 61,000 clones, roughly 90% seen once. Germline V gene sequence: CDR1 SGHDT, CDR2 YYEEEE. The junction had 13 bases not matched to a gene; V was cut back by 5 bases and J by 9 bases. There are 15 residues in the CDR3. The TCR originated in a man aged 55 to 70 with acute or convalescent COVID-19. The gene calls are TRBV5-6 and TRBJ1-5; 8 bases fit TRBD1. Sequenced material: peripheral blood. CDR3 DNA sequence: TGTGCCAGCAGTTTGACAGGGGCGAGCTTGAGGCCCCAGCATTTT. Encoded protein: CASSLTGASLRPQHF.